The rows below give T cell receptor beta chains drawn from one sample of a study of blood T cells in healthy people across ages. TCRdb re-called the 5' RACE reads with MiXCR, one entry per CDR3 protein. The repertoire includes about 620,000 distinct CDR3 sequences, 45% to 60% of them detected once, and approximately 12% sits in the top ten. Sequencing was done on a sample of blood. The origin of the receptors is a woman aged 80 or over in good health. CDR3s include the opening cysteine and the closing phenylalanine or tryptophan. A D gene is named only where the DNA matches it firmly. Only some rows state a clone size, as once, few, many or a class for expanded clones.

d_call: TRBD2
v_call: TRBV29-1
clone_size: many
j_call: TRBJ2-3
cdr3_aa: CSGGGDTSTQYF
cdr3_nt: TGCAGCGGTGGGGGGGATACGAGTACGCAGTATTTT

d_call: TRBD1
v_call: TRBV7-2
clone_size: .
j_call: TRBJ2-3
cdr3_aa: CASSLAGQGTDTQYF
cdr3_nt: TGTGCCAGCAGCTTAGCGGGACAGGGCACAGATACGCAGTATTTT

d_call: .
v_call: TRBV20-1
clone_size: .
j_call: TRBJ2-1
cdr3_aa: CSARGDTPYNEQFF
cdr3_nt: TGCAGTGCGAGAGGGGACACCCCCTACAATGAGCAGTTCTTC

d_call: TRBD2
v_call: TRBV4-2
clone_size: once
j_call: TRBJ2-3
cdr3_aa: CASSSKTSGTDTQYF
cdr3_nt: TGTGCCAGCAGTTCTAAGACTAGCGGCACAGATACGCAGTATTTT

d_call: TRBD2
v_call: TRBV5-1
clone_size: .
j_call: TRBJ2-2
cdr3_aa: CASSPDRGAGELFF
cdr3_nt: TGCGCCAGCAGCCCCGATCGGGGGGCCGGGGAGCTGTTTTTT

d_call: TRBD1
v_call: TRBV3-1
clone_size: few
j_call: TRBJ1-5
cdr3_aa: CASRTGDGPQHF
cdr3_nt: TGTGCCAGCCGGACAGGGGATGGACCCCAGCATTTT

d_call: .
v_call: TRBV4-3
clone_size: .
j_call: TRBJ2-5
cdr3_aa: CASSQKMGQGWGETQYF
cdr3_nt: TGCGCCAGCAGCCAAAAGATGGGGCAGGGATGGGGAGAGACCCAGTACTTC

d_call: .
v_call: TRBV5-1
clone_size: many
j_call: TRBJ2-5
cdr3_aa: CASSATQETQYF
cdr3_nt: TGCGCCAGCAGCGCAACCCAAGAGACCCAGTACTTC

d_call: TRBD1
v_call: TRBV7-9
clone_size: .
j_call: TRBJ1-4
cdr3_aa: CASSLAQGSEKLFF
cdr3_nt: TGTGCCAGCAGCTTAGCACAGGGGAGCGAAAAACTGTTTTTT

d_call: .
v_call: TRBV4-3
clone_size: .
j_call: TRBJ2-7
cdr3_aa: CASSQDRSTRGPQYF
cdr3_nt: TGCGCCAGCAGCCAAGATAGGTCGACACGTGGGCCGCAGTACTTC

d_call: .
v_call: TRBV27
clone_size: .
j_call: TRBJ2-1
cdr3_aa: CASRLDGPDNEQFF
cdr3_nt: TGTGCCAGCAGGTTGGACGGACCCGACAATGAGCAGTTCTTC

d_call: .
v_call: TRBV20-1
clone_size: few
j_call: TRBJ2-3
cdr3_aa: CSAAYTDTQYF
cdr3_nt: TGCAGTGCTGCGTATACAGATACGCAGTATTTT

d_call: .
v_call: TRBV6-5
clone_size: .
j_call: TRBJ1-5
cdr3_aa: CASSYFRGGQPQHF
cdr3_nt: TGTGCCAGCAGTTATTTTCGGGGGGGTCAGCCCCAGCATTTT

d_call: .
v_call: TRBV7-2
clone_size: .
j_call: TRBJ2-3
cdr3_aa: CASSLVWRPTRALRTDTQYF
cdr3_nt: TGTGCCAGCAGCTTAGTTTGGCGGCCTACCAGAGCTCTCCGCACAGATACGCAGTATTTT

d_call: TRBD2
v_call: TRBV6-5
clone_size: few
j_call: TRBJ2-1
cdr3_aa: CASSYRGTSSINEQFF
cdr3_nt: TGTGCCAGCAGTTACCGTGGGACTAGTTCGATCAATGAGCAGTTCTTC

d_call: TRBD2
v_call: TRBV18
clone_size: few
j_call: TRBJ2-7
cdr3_aa: CASSPRLAGGPGEQYF
cdr3_nt: TGTGCCAGCTCACCAAGGCTAGCGGGAGGGCCCGGCGAGCAGTACTTC

d_call: TRBD2
v_call: TRBV18
clone_size: .
j_call: TRBJ2-5
cdr3_aa: CASSRNGGNQETQYF
cdr3_nt: TGTGCCAGCTCCCGTAACGGGGGGAATCAAGAGACCCAGTACTTC

d_call: .
v_call: TRBV7-2
clone_size: many
j_call: TRBJ2-4
cdr3_aa: CASSPSLGRSGNIQYF
cdr3_nt: TGTGCCAGCAGCCCGAGCTTGGGGAGATCAGGAAACATTCAGTACTTC

d_call: TRBD2
v_call: TRBV5-1
clone_size: many
j_call: TRBJ2-3
cdr3_aa: CASSLAGQRGRPSTDTQYF
cdr3_nt: TGCGCCAGCAGCTTGGCCGGGCAGCGGGGGAGACCTAGCACAGATACGCAGTATTTT

d_call: TRBD1
v_call: TRBV18
clone_size: .
j_call: TRBJ2-7
cdr3_aa: CASSRTGGRDEQYF
cdr3_nt: TGTGCCAGCTCAAGGACAGGGGGTCGGGACGAGCAGTACTTC

d_call: .
v_call: TRBV20-1
clone_size: .
j_call: TRBJ2-2
cdr3_aa: CSARDLKQGPGELFF
cdr3_nt: TGCAGTGCTAGAGATCTAAAGCAGGGCCCCGGGGAGCTGTTTTTT

d_call: .
v_call: TRBV9
clone_size: many
j_call: TRBJ2-6
cdr3_aa: CASSVAPRLGRPTSGANVLTF
cdr3_nt: TGTGCCAGCAGCGTAGCCCCTCGTTTAGGTCGTCCAACTTCTGGGGCCAACGTCCTGACTTTC

d_call: TRBD2
v_call: TRBV7-9
clone_size: .
j_call: TRBJ2-3
cdr3_aa: CASSPTSGGIADTQYF
cdr3_nt: TGTGCCAGCAGTCCAACTAGCGGGGGGATTGCAGATACGCAGTATTTT

d_call: .
v_call: TRBV27
clone_size: few
j_call: TRBJ2-1
cdr3_aa: CASSFFGAGPYNEQFF
cdr3_nt: TGTGCCAGCAGTTTCTTCGGCGCGGGGCCCTACAATGAGCAGTTCTTC

d_call: .
v_call: TRBV28
clone_size: many
j_call: TRBJ1-5
cdr3_aa: CASTKKGHNQPQHF
cdr3_nt: TGTGCCAGCACTAAAAAGGGCCACAATCAGCCCCAGCATTTT

d_call: .
v_call: TRBV20-1
clone_size: many
j_call: TRBJ2-1
cdr3_aa: CSARDRHGYNEQFF
cdr3_nt: TGCAGTGCTAGAGATCGACATGGCTACAATGAGCAGTTCTTC

d_call: .
v_call: TRBV2
clone_size: .
j_call: TRBJ1-4
cdr3_aa: CASSPTGREEKLFF
cdr3_nt: TGTGCCAGCAGCCCTACAGGGCGGGAGGAAAAACTGTTTTTT

d_call: .
v_call: TRBV11-2
clone_size: few
j_call: TRBJ2-2
cdr3_aa: CASSLRRGTGELFF
cdr3_nt: TGTGCCAGCAGCTTAAGAAGGGGCACCGGGGAGCTGTTTTTT

d_call: .
v_call: TRBV2
clone_size: .
j_call: TRBJ2-4
cdr3_aa: CASSAQQLAKNIQYF
cdr3_nt: TGTGCCAGCAGTGCCCAGCAGCTAGCCAAAAACATTCAGTACTTC

d_call: .
v_call: TRBV14
clone_size: once
j_call: TRBJ2-5
cdr3_aa: CASGMSGQETQYF
cdr3_nt: TGTGCCAGCGGTATGAGTGGCCAAGAGACCCAGTACTTC

d_call: TRBD1
v_call: TRBV12-3/TRBV12-4
clone_size: few
j_call: TRBJ1-4
cdr3_aa: CASSPRQGLGEKLFF
cdr3_nt: TGTGCCAGCAGTCCCCGACAGGGTCTTGGTGAAAAACTGTTTTTT

d_call: .
v_call: TRBV12-3/TRBV12-4
clone_size: .
j_call: TRBJ2-3
cdr3_aa: CASRLDSYTDTQYF
cdr3_nt: TGTGCCAGCAGACTGGACAGTTACACAGATACGCAGTATTTT

d_call: TRBD2
v_call: TRBV6-6
clone_size: .
j_call: TRBJ2-4
cdr3_aa: CASSGTSGGSSDIQYF
cdr3_nt: TGTGCCAGCAGCGGGACTAGCGGGGGGAGCTCGGACATTCAGTACTTC

d_call: .
v_call: TRBV7-9
clone_size: .
j_call: TRBJ2-1
cdr3_aa: CASSFLEGGKGEQFF
cdr3_nt: TGTGCCAGCAGCTTTTTAGAGGGCGGAAAAGGAGAGCAGTTCTTC

d_call: TRBD2
v_call: TRBV7-9
clone_size: .
j_call: TRBJ2-1
cdr3_aa: CASSHGGRANNEQFF
cdr3_nt: TGTGCCAGCAGCCACGGCGGGAGGGCCAACAATGAGCAGTTCTTC

d_call: .
v_call: TRBV20-1
clone_size: few
j_call: TRBJ1-5
cdr3_aa: CSARDNRELGHQPQHF
cdr3_nt: TGCAGTGCTAGAGATAACAGGGAACTGGGTCATCAGCCCCAGCATTTT

d_call: TRBD1
v_call: TRBV29-1
clone_size: .
j_call: TRBJ2-4
cdr3_aa: CSVDRQGVAAKNIQYF
cdr3_nt: TGCAGCGTTGATCGACAGGGGGTTGCGGCCAAAAACATTCAGTACTTC

d_call: .
v_call: TRBV7-2
clone_size: .
j_call: TRBJ1-1
cdr3_aa: CASSVRRVTEAFF
cdr3_nt: TGTGCCAGCAGCGTACGGAGGGTCACTGAAGCTTTCTTT

d_call: TRBD2
v_call: TRBV25-1
clone_size: once
j_call: TRBJ2-1
cdr3_aa: CASSGLAGLDEQFF
cdr3_nt: TGTGCCAGCTCCGGACTAGCGGGTTTAGATGAGCAGTTCTTC

d_call: .
v_call: TRBV21-1
clone_size: .
j_call: TRBJ2-1
cdr3_aa: CASSKMGKPYNEQFF
cdr3_nt: TGTGCCAGCAGCAAGATGGGCAAGCCCTACAATGAGCAGTTCTTC

d_call: .
v_call: TRBV5-1
clone_size: many
j_call: TRBJ1-2
cdr3_aa: CASSLAPQEGYTF
cdr3_nt: TGCGCCAGCAGCTTGGCACCGCAGGAAGGCTACACCTTC

d_call: TRBD2
v_call: TRBV20-1
clone_size: .
j_call: TRBJ2-5
cdr3_aa: CSALRGSGGDYEQYF
cdr3_nt: TGCAGTGCCTTAAGGGGGAGCGGGGGTGATTATGAGCAGTACTTC

d_call: .
v_call: TRBV5-1
clone_size: few
j_call: TRBJ2-1
cdr3_aa: CASSFSKSSYNEQFF
cdr3_nt: TGCGCCAGCAGCTTTTCCAAGAGCTCCTACAATGAGCAGTTCTTC

d_call: TRBD2
v_call: TRBV3-1
clone_size: few
j_call: TRBJ2-7
cdr3_aa: CASSQEGTRDNEQYF
cdr3_nt: TGTGCCAGCAGCCAAGAGGGGACTAGGGACAATGAGCAGTACTTC

d_call: .
v_call: TRBV24-1
clone_size: .
j_call: TRBJ2-3
cdr3_aa: CASRGATNTDTQYF
cdr3_nt: TGTGCCAGCAGAGGGGCTACCAACACAGATACGCAGTATTTT

d_call: .
v_call: TRBV7-2
clone_size: .
j_call: TRBJ2-6
cdr3_aa: CASSLVANGANVLTF
cdr3_nt: TGTGCCAGCAGCTTAGTCGCAAATGGGGCCAACGTCCTGACTTTC

d_call: TRBD2
v_call: TRBV29-1
clone_size: .
j_call: TRBJ2-7
cdr3_aa: CSVVLRTGGGYEQYF
cdr3_nt: TGCAGCGTTGTCCTTCGTACGGGGGGTGGATACGAGCAGTACTTC

d_call: TRBD1
v_call: TRBV2
clone_size: .
j_call: TRBJ2-7
cdr3_aa: CACGQGPAYEQYF
cdr3_nt: TGTGCCTGCGGACAGGGGCCCGCCTACGAGCAGTACTTC

d_call: .
v_call: TRBV7-2
clone_size: .
j_call: TRBJ2-7
cdr3_aa: CASSCSGTYEQYF
cdr3_nt: TGTGCCAGCAGCTGCAGTGGGACCTACGAGCAGTACTTC

d_call: TRBD1
v_call: TRBV9
clone_size: few
j_call: TRBJ1-2
cdr3_aa: CASSAGQGVNYGYTF
cdr3_nt: TGTGCCAGCAGCGCCGGACAGGGGGTAAACTATGGCTACACCTTC

d_call: TRBD1
v_call: TRBV7-2
clone_size: many
j_call: TRBJ2-3
cdr3_aa: CASSYDRGTDTQYF
cdr3_nt: TGTGCCAGCAGCTATGACAGGGGCACAGATACGCAGTATTTT

d_call: TRBD2
v_call: TRBV20-1
clone_size: .
j_call: TRBJ2-3
cdr3_aa: CSASLGLAGLYTQYF
cdr3_nt: TGCAGTGCTAGTCTAGGACTAGCGGGGTTGTATACGCAGTATTTT

d_call: .
v_call: TRBV29-1
clone_size: .
j_call: TRBJ2-7
cdr3_aa: CSVERHGSRFEQYF
cdr3_nt: TGCAGCGTTGAAAGGCATGGAAGCAGGTTCGAGCAGTACTTC

d_call: .
v_call: TRBV7-9
clone_size: .
j_call: TRBJ2-1
cdr3_aa: CASRPSLPGKEQFF
cdr3_nt: TGTGCCAGCAGGCCTAGCCTCCCAGGCAAGGAGCAGTTCTTC

d_call: TRBD2
v_call: TRBV6-5
clone_size: .
j_call: TRBJ2-2
cdr3_aa: CASSSPRTSRNTGELFF
cdr3_nt: TGTGCCAGCAGTTCCCCAAGGACTAGCAGGAACACCGGGGAGCTGTTTTTT

d_call: .
v_call: TRBV27
clone_size: .
j_call: TRBJ1-2
cdr3_aa: CASSLSPRTDGYTF
cdr3_nt: TGTGCCAGCAGTTTAAGCCCGCGGACAGATGGCTACACCTTC

d_call: TRBD2
v_call: TRBV4-1
clone_size: .
j_call: TRBJ2-1
cdr3_aa: CASSQQSGIDEQFF
cdr3_nt: TGCGCCAGCAGCCAGCAGAGCGGGATCGATGAGCAGTTCTTC

d_call: .
v_call: TRBV5-6
clone_size: .
j_call: TRBJ2-3
cdr3_aa: CASSSGWGSTDTQYF
cdr3_nt: TGTGCCAGCAGCTCGGGATGGGGGAGTACAGATACGCAGTATTTT

d_call: .
v_call: TRBV15
clone_size: few
j_call: TRBJ2-5
cdr3_aa: CATSSQASETQYF
cdr3_nt: TGTGCCACCAGCAGCCAAGCCAGTGAGACCCAGTACTTC